This T cell receptor beta chain was observed in a study of Ad26.COV2.S vaccination and SARS-CoV-2 variants. Study information: Intramuscular Ad26.COV2.S at 5x10^10 or 1x10^11 viral particles.

The protocol was immunoSEQ multiplex PCR, while the TCRdb copy is restricted to in-frame clones and leaves out a portion. The data show about 320,000 clones, with around 83% seen just once and under 2% held by the top ten. The treatment: about 20 received Ad26.COV2.S at low or high dose, single or two shots; several received placebo; per-sample allocation not given. Sampling was done on day 63 after the first vaccine or placebo injection. The vaccine delivered Wuhan-strain SARS-CoV-2 spike through an Ad26 vector. Germline trimming cut 0 bases from V and 7 bases from J; bases unmatched to any gene: 10. This CDR3 has 17 amino acids. Germline V lookup: CDR1 LGHDT, CDR2 YNNKEL (reference sequence).

The source of this sequence is a person between 18 and 59 years old who received the Ad26.COV2.S COVID-19 vaccine or a placebo. Sequences were derived from peripheral blood, sampled in a trial of Ad26.COV2.S vaccine versus placebo. This chain connects TRBV3-1 (or the pseudogene TRBV3-2) to TRBJ2-1; 9 nucleotides agree with TRBD2. The CDR3, as DNA: TGTGCCAGCAGCCAAGAGGCGGGCGGGGGGGCCGATAATGAGCAGTTCTTC. Translating it yields CASSQEAGGGADNEQFF.